This T cell receptor (beta chain) emerged from a study of T cells in lung cancer brain metastases. Marked H&E slides guided macrodissection of tumor areas from a few unstained, deparaffinized 7.5 to 10 um sections. Some clones are missing from TCRdb's copy, which holds only in-frame ones; the method was immunoSEQ multiplex PCR. The sample has about 6,600 clones, 86% seen once; the top ten hold under 5.5%. Trimming took off 4 bases at V and 2 bases at J, with 14 bases between the two ends. The CDR3 runs to 15 residues. CDR1 is MNHEY and CDR2 is SVGAGI in the germline V gene. The specimen sequenced was tumor tissue from the primary lung tumor. The rearrangement links TRBV6-5 to TRBJ1-1, with a possible D match to TRBD1 (5 bases). The sequence derives from a man aged 50 to 60 with non-small cell lung cancer. The DNA for the CDR3 is TGTGCCAGCAGTTCGAGCGGGGCTAGTAACACTGAAGCTTTCTTT. Translating gives CASSSSGASNTEAFF.